These T cell receptor beta chains were read from a single sample in a study of blood T cell repertoires in COVID-19. Sequencing used immunoSEQ multiplex PCR; TCRdb keeps in-frame clones, though not all of them. Seen here are more than 110,000 clones, about 80% observed once, and the top ten hold around 10%. The sequencing sample was made of peripheral blood. The source is a woman of 80 years or more in a cohort sampled during active or convalescent COVID-19. Both conserved end residues are part of each CDR3. Fields, in order: V gene, J gene, clone size, D gene, CDR3 protein, CDR3 DNA. The D gene is left open where the match is weak. Size is omitted from some rows. Given values are once, few, many or a class for expanded clones.

TRBV9	TRBJ2-6	-	-	CASSSRRGATGVLTF	TGTGCCAGCAGCTCAAGGAGGGGAGCAACCGGCGTCCTGACTTTC
TRBV19	TRBJ2-7	once	TRBD2	CASRGGGEYEQYF	TGTGCCAGTAGAGGCGGGGGGGAGTACGAGCAGTACTTC
TRBV10-3	TRBJ1-6	once	TRBD1	CAISLSGTGNSPLHF	TGTGCCATCAGTCTATCCGGGACAGGGAATTCACCCCTCCACTTT
TRBV29-1	TRBJ1-5	once	-	CSVTTGMSNQPQHF	TGCAGCGTGACCACCGGGATGAGCAATCAGCCCCAGCATTTT
TRBV19	TRBJ1-4	-	TRBD1	CASTIDRGGEKLFF	TGTGCCAGTACCATTGACAGGGGCGGTGAAAAACTGTTTTTT
TRBV12-3/TRBV12-4	TRBJ1-2	-	-	CASSYSINGYTF	TGTGCCAGCAGTTACTCAATTAACGGCTACACCTTC
TRBV5-1	TRBJ1-1	-	-	CASSLGGQTDTEAFF	TGCGCCAGCAGCTTGGGTGGGCAGACAGACACTGAAGCTTTCTTT
TRBV5-1	TRBJ2-1	-	-	CASSLGSSYNEQFF	TGCGCCAGCAGCTTGGGGAGCTCCTACAATGAGCAGTTCTTC
TRBV7-2	TRBJ2-3	-	-	CASSLGVSPDTQYF	TGTGCCAGCAGCTTAGGTGTCTCCCCGGATACGCAGTATTTT
TRBV7-3	TRBJ2-1	-	-	CASSLTTGGEQFF	TGTGCCAGCAGCTTAACGACGGGGGGCGAGCAGTTCTTC
TRBV29-1	TRBJ2-3	-	TRBD2	CSVPGVAGGSGDTQYF	TGCAGCGTTCCCGGGGTAGCGGGGGGTTCTGGAGATACGCAGTATTTT
TRBV4-1	TRBJ1-1	-	-	CASSRIGDGRGTEAFF	TGCGCCAGCAGCCGGATTGGCGACGGCCGGGGCACTGAAGCTTTCTTT
TRBV29-1	TRBJ1-1	-	-	CSEHRSVNTEAFF	TGCAGCGAGCACAGGTCGGTGAACACTGAAGCTTTCTTT
TRBV7-9	TRBJ1-6	-	-	CASSLQGVGSPLHF	TGTGCCAGCAGCTTACAAGGGGTCGGCTCACCCCTCCACTTT
TRBV6-4	TRBJ2-7	-	-	CASSDSREQYF	TGTGCCAGCAGTGACTCGAGGGAGCAGTACTTC
TRBV12-3/TRBV12-4	TRBJ1-2	-	TRBD1	CASGDRDSYGYTF	TGTGCCAGCGGGGACCGGGACAGCTATGGCTACACCTTC
TRBV27	TRBJ1-5	-	-	CASSLWGDQPQHF	TGTGCCAGCAGTTTATGGGGGGATCAGCCCCAGCATTTT
TRBV7-2	TRBJ1-6	-	-	CASSLRYSPLHF	TGTGCCAGCAGCCTCAGATATTCACCCCTCCACTTT
TRBV2	TRBJ1-2	-	TRBD1	CASIVGQGTYGYTF	TGTGCCAGCATTGTGGGACAGGGGACTTATGGCTACACCTTC
TRBV12-5	TRBJ1-6	-	TRBD1	CASGPDRGPINSYNSPLHF	TGTGCTAGTGGTCCGGACAGGGGGCCAATCAACTCCTATAATTCACCCCTCCACTTT
TRBV12-5	TRBJ1-3	-	-	CASGLVLMAGQGTIYF	TGTGCTAGTGGTTTGGTACTTATGGCAGGCCAAGGCACCATATATTTT
TRBV7-3	TRBJ2-1	-	-	CASSPIMGANNEQFF	TGTGCCAGCAGCCCCATAATGGGGGCCAACAATGAGCAGTTCTTC
TRBV5-1	TRBJ1-4	-	-	CASSPSPVDEKLFF	TGCGCCAGCAGCCCCTCACCTGTAGATGAAAAACTGTTTTTT
TRBV28	TRBJ2-5	-	-	CASSLGYSSSKTQYF	TGTGCCAGCAGTTTAGGATACAGCTCTTCTAAGACCCAGTACTTC
TRBV7-8	TRBJ1-1	once	TRBD1	CASSHGQGITEAFF	TGTGCCAGCAGCCACGGACAGGGCATCACTGAAGCTTTCTTT
TRBV5-4	TRBJ1-2	-	-	CASSVGQLNYGYTF	TGTGCCAGCAGCGTCGGACAGCTGAACTATGGCTACACCTTC
TRBV6-2/TRBV6-3	TRBJ1-2	-	TRBD1	CASSGDSSNYGYTF	TGTGCCAGCAGTGGGGACAGTTCTAACTATGGCTACACCTTC
TRBV5-4	TRBJ1-2	-	TRBD1	CASSPGQVYGYTF	TGTGCCAGCAGCCCCGGACAGGTGTATGGCTACACCTTC
TRBV5-4	TRBJ2-1	-	TRBD2	CASSPWIAGGWGNEQFF	TGTGCCAGCAGCCCGTGGATAGCGGGGGGGTGGGGCAATGAGCAGTTCTTC
TRBV9	TRBJ2-2	-	TRBD2	CASSPRLAGGPGELFF	TGTGCCAGCAGCCCACGACTAGCGGGGGGGCCCGGGGAGCTGTTTTTT
TRBV19	TRBJ2-4	once	TRBD1	CASSLRQGENIQYF	TGTGCCAGTAGTCTCCGACAGGGAGAAAACATTCAGTACTTC
TRBV2	TRBJ2-6	-	-	CAGGSGSGANVLTF	TGTGCCGGAGGGTCAGGATCTGGGGCCAACGTCCTGACTTTC
TRBV3-1/TRBV3-2	TRBJ1-5	few	-	CASSQGFGERQPQHF	TGTGCCAGCAGCCAAGGTTTCGGGGAGCGCCAGCCCCAGCATTTT
TRBV6-5	TRBJ2-1	-	-	CASAAPGQAVGQFF	TGTGCCAGCGCCGCCCCGGGACAAGCCGTAGGGCAGTTCTTC
TRBV7-2	TRBJ2-7	-	-	CASSLSPANSGVDEQYF	TGTGCCAGCAGCTTATCCCCCGCCAACTCGGGGGTTGACGAGCAGTACTTC
TRBV7-9	TRBJ1-2	-	-	CASSLAINYGYTF	TGTGCCAGCAGCTTAGCTATTAACTATGGCTACACCTTC
TRBV5-1	TRBJ2-2	-	-	CASSSNPSTGNTGELFF	TGCGCCAGCAGCTCAAACCCTTCGACAGGGAACACCGGGGAGCTGTTTTTT
TRBV6-1	TRBJ2-3	-	-	CASSEFSVSQYF	TGTGCCAGCAGTGAATTTAGCGTTTCGCAGTATTTT
TRBV9	TRBJ2-1	-	TRBD2	CASSVEAGGPFPEQFF	TGTGCCAGCAGCGTAGAGGCGGGGGGGCCGTTTCCTGAGCAGTTCTTC
TRBV12-5	TRBJ1-4	-	-	CASGLVLGLTNEKLFF	TGTGCTAGTGGTTTGGTACTAGGCTTGACTAATGAAAAACTGTTTTTT
TRBV3-1/TRBV3-2	TRBJ2-1	-	TRBD1	CASRHGTGDEQFF	TGTGCCAGCAGGCACGGGACAGGCGATGAGCAGTTCTTC
TRBV5-1	TRBJ2-2	-	-	CASSSTRTGELFF	TGCGCCAGCAGCTCGACTCGAACCGGGGAGCTGTTTTTT
TRBV5-1	TRBJ2-3	-	-	CASSGGTGSDTQYF	TGCGCCAGCAGCGGTGGTACAGGGTCAGATACGCAGTATTTT
TRBV5-1	TRBJ2-5	-	TRBD2	CASSLIGGSQETQYF	TGCGCCAGCAGCTTGATCGGCGGGAGCCAAGAGACCCAGTACTTC
TRBV30	TRBJ1-2	-	TRBD1	CAWSRTGINYGYTF	TGTGCCTGGAGCCGGACAGGGATTAACTATGGCTACACCTTC
TRBV11-2	TRBJ2-3	-	TRBD2	CASSFGLAGSGTDTQYF	TGTGCCAGCAGCTTTGGACTAGCGGGGTCTGGGACAGATACGCAGTATTTT
TRBV28	TRBJ1-2	once	-	CASGTPGGYTF	TGTGCCAGCGGCACCCCAGGGGGCTACACCTTC
TRBV2	TRBJ1-2	-	-	CASSELREGPDGYTF	TGTGCCAGCAGTGAACTAAGGGAGGGCCCCGATGGCTACACCTTC